These T cell receptor beta chains were read from a single sample in a study of T cell changes during pregnancy in multiple sclerosis. The protocol was immunoSEQ multiplex PCR, while the TCRdb copy is restricted to in-frame clones and leaves out a portion. Here the sample spans around 100,000 clones, 80% to 95% being singletons. This specimen was peripheral blood, taken after pregnancy. The receptors come from a female donor with multiple sclerosis, enrolled in a pregnancy study. Each CDR3 is given with its conserved first and last residue. The D gene is left open where the match is weak. Where a row states a size, it is once, few, many or the class of an expanded clone; other rows omit it.

clone_size: NA
j_call: TRBJ2-7
d_call: NA
v_call: TRBV7-8
cdr3_nt: TGTGCCAGCAGCTTATTAGGCGGGACAGCTTCCTACGAGCAGTACTTC
cdr3_aa: CASSLLGGTASYEQYF

clone_size: NA
j_call: TRBJ1-2
d_call: TRBD1
v_call: TRBV7-9
cdr3_nt: TGTGCCAGCAGCTACGGACAGGGGGGTCAGGGCTACACCTTC
cdr3_aa: CASSYGQGGQGYTF

clone_size: few
j_call: TRBJ1-1
d_call: TRBD1
v_call: TRBV9
cdr3_nt: TGTGCCAGCAGCCCCATCGTCACAGGGGGCTACACTGAAGCTTTCTTT
cdr3_aa: CASSPIVTGGYTEAFF

clone_size: NA
j_call: TRBJ2-1
d_call: NA
v_call: TRBV10-3
cdr3_nt: TGTGCCATCAGTGGGGCCAGGGTTAGTGAGCAGTTCTTC
cdr3_aa: CAISGARVSEQFF

clone_size: NA
j_call: TRBJ1-1
d_call: TRBD1
v_call: TRBV9
cdr3_nt: TGTGCCAGCAGCGTAGGTCTCCGTACAGGGGCCCTAGGGGAAGCTTTCTTT
cdr3_aa: CASSVGLRTGALGEAFF

clone_size: NA
j_call: TRBJ1-1
d_call: NA
v_call: TRBV2
cdr3_nt: TGTGCCAGCCAGGGAGGGACTGCTGAAGCTTTCTTT
cdr3_aa: CASQGGTAEAFF

clone_size: once
j_call: TRBJ2-5
d_call: NA
v_call: TRBV19
cdr3_nt: TGTGCCAGTGGCCTGCCAGGGTTCGGGCAAGAGACCCAGTACTTC
cdr3_aa: CASGLPGFGQETQYF

clone_size: NA
j_call: TRBJ2-1
d_call: NA
v_call: TRBV5-1
cdr3_nt: TGCGCCAGCAGCACGGGACTTCCATCCTCCTACAATGAGCAGTTCTTC
cdr3_aa: CASSTGLPSSYNEQFF

clone_size: NA
j_call: TRBJ1-5
d_call: TRBD1
v_call: TRBV5-3
cdr3_nt: TGTGCCAGAAGCTTGGCCTCGCAGGGGGTATATCAGCCCCAGCATTTT
cdr3_aa: CARSLASQGVYQPQHF

clone_size: NA
j_call: TRBJ2-7
d_call: NA
v_call: TRBV2
cdr3_nt: TGTGCCAGCAGTGAAGCTGGAGGGTGGTCCGAGCAGTACTTC
cdr3_aa: CASSEAGGWSEQYF

clone_size: NA
j_call: TRBJ2-7
d_call: TRBD1
v_call: TRBV6-6
cdr3_nt: TGTGCCAGCAGTTACTCGGGACAGGTCTCCAACGAGCAGTACTTC
cdr3_aa: CASSYSGQVSNEQYF

clone_size: NA
j_call: TRBJ2-1
d_call: TRBD2
v_call: TRBV29-1
cdr3_nt: TGCAGCGGCCGGGGGGGGACTACGATGTACAATGAGCAGTTCTTC
cdr3_aa: CSGRGGTTMYNEQFF

clone_size: NA
j_call: TRBJ2-6
d_call: TRBD1
v_call: TRBV5-4
cdr3_nt: TGTGCCAGCAGCTTGGGGACAGGGTACCTCTCTGGGGCCAACGTCCTGACTTTC
cdr3_aa: CASSLGTGYLSGANVLTF

clone_size: NA
j_call: TRBJ2-5
d_call: TRBD1
v_call: TRBV7-8
cdr3_nt: TGTGCCAGCAGCTTCACCGGGACAGGGAAAGAGACCCAGTACTTC
cdr3_aa: CASSFTGTGKETQYF

clone_size: NA
j_call: TRBJ2-1
d_call: NA
v_call: TRBV5-1
cdr3_nt: TGCGCCAGCAGCTCCTCCAACCTCCCTAATGATGAGCAGTTCTTC
cdr3_aa: CASSSSNLPNDEQFF

clone_size: NA
j_call: TRBJ2-1
d_call: NA
v_call: TRBV5-1
cdr3_nt: TGCGCCAGCAGCTTGAGGAGCCTGGCAGAGACCTACAATGAGCAGTTCTTC
cdr3_aa: CASSLRSLAETYNEQFF

clone_size: NA
j_call: TRBJ1-2
d_call: NA
v_call: TRBV6-5
cdr3_nt: TGTGCCAGTAAAATCGAGTCGGGGTATAGGGGCTACACCTTC
cdr3_aa: CASKIESGYRGYTF

clone_size: NA
j_call: TRBJ2-2
d_call: TRBD2
v_call: TRBV5-4
cdr3_nt: TGTGCCAGCAGCCCAGGGACTAGTAGGACCGGGGAGCTGTTTTTT
cdr3_aa: CASSPGTSRTGELFF

clone_size: NA
j_call: TRBJ2-2
d_call: TRBD1
v_call: TRBV2
cdr3_nt: TGTGCCAGCAGGCTTATCGCAGGGGACAGGAACACCGGGGAGCTGTTTTTT
cdr3_aa: CASRLIAGDRNTGELFF

clone_size: NA
j_call: TRBJ2-7
d_call: TRBD2
v_call: TRBV7-9
cdr3_nt: TGTGCCAGCAGCCCGGCGGGAGGATACGAGCAGTACTTC
cdr3_aa: CASSPAGGYEQYF

clone_size: once
j_call: TRBJ2-7
d_call: TRBD1
v_call: TRBV5-4
cdr3_nt: TGTGCCAGCAGCTCCAGACAGGGGGCTTTCTCCTACGAGCAGTACTTC
cdr3_aa: CASSSRQGAFSYEQYF

clone_size: NA
j_call: TRBJ1-1
d_call: NA
v_call: TRBV6-5
cdr3_nt: TGTGCCAGCGGCCGACAGATGAACACTGAAGCTTTCTTT
cdr3_aa: CASGRQMNTEAFF

clone_size: NA
j_call: TRBJ2-1
d_call: TRBD2
v_call: TRBV2
cdr3_nt: TGTGCCAGCAGTCGTCCCGGGACTAGCGGCTGGCGGAACAATGAGCAGTTCTTC
cdr3_aa: CASSRPGTSGWRNNEQFF

clone_size: NA
j_call: TRBJ2-3
d_call: NA
v_call: TRBV28
cdr3_nt: TGTGCCAGCAGTCCTTCGGCGGGGCAAACTAGCACAGATACGCAGTATTTT
cdr3_aa: CASSPSAGQTSTDTQYF